The 21 T cell receptor beta chains below all came from one sample that was sequenced in a study of blood T cell repertoires in COVID-19. The table came from immunoSEQ multiplex PCR; TCRdb's copy has only in-frame clones and leaves some out. Counted here are 210,000 or so clones, 90% occurring once; the ten biggest clones make up roughly 2.7%. The sequenced sample consisted of peripheral blood. These receptors were collected from a man aged 30-40 years with COVID-19, enrolled during active disease.

The chain combines TRBV6-2 or TRBV6-3 with TRBJ1-1; a weak D match, TRBD1 (6 bases). CDR3 length equals 15 residues. V was pared by 5 bases and J by 12 bases, with 25 bases between. Germline V gene lookup returns CDR1 MNHEY and CDR2 SVGEGT. CDR3 coding DNA: TGTGCCAGCAGTCGAGATATGGACAGACCTTCTAAGACTTTCTTT. This translates into CASSRDMDRPSKTFF.

This clone came up once. The V call is TRBV7-6, the J call TRBJ2-2, with 8 nucleotides matching TRBD2. Losses at the gene ends were 4 bases for V and 0 bases for J; bases not matched to a gene: 7. The CDR3 runs 17 residues. Germline V gene lookup returns CDR1 SGHVS and CDR2 FNYEAQ. CDR3 protein: CASSSRTSRSNTGELFF. The CDR3 DNA is TGTGCCAGCAGCTCTCGGACTAGCCGGTCGAACACCGGGGAGCTGTTTTTT.

The chain links TRBV6-6 to TRBJ1-6; no clear D gene. The ends were cut back, 2 bases at V and 7 bases at J, with 3 bases in the middle. The CDR3 contains 12 residues. Germline CDR1 is MNHNY and CDR2 is SVGAGI (reference sequence). CDR3 region: CASSYLNSPLHF. The CDR3 DNA reads as TGTGCCAGCAGTTACCTCAATTCACCCCTCCACTTT.

The chain recombines TRBV7-2 with TRBJ2-7, with D possibly TRBD1 on 6 matching bases. Looked up from germline, CDR1 is SGHTA and CDR2 is FQGNSA. Between the trimmed V and J ends, which lost 3 bases and 4 bases, there was a span of 16 bases. CDR3 length: 15 amino acids. The CDR3 protein is CASSLVLAGVYEQYF. Written as DNA, the CDR3 is TGTGCCAGCAGCTTGGTATTGGCAGGGGTTTACGAGCAGTACTTC.

V is TRBV5-1 and J is TRBJ1-2; 10 bases are a match to TRBD1. This CDR3 spans 17 amino acids. CDR1 and CDR2 (germline): SGHRS, YFSETQ. J lost 4 bases, V lost 6 bases, and 15 bases had no gene match. This chain's CDR3 is CASTHTRGDRGPYGYTF. In DNA form, the CDR3 reads TGCGCCAGCACCCACACCCGAGGAGACAGGGGGCCCTATGGCTACACCTTC. The full variable domain, its missing parts supplied by reference TRBV5-1 and TRBJ1-2, is KAGVTQTPRYLIKTRGQQVTLSCSPISGHRSVSWYQQTPGQGLQFLFEYFSETQRNKGNFPGRFSGRQFSNSRSEMNVSTLELGDSALYLCASTHTRGDRGPYGYTFGSGTRLTVV.

J is TRBJ2-5 and V is TRBV7-2; D is unresolved. The V gene lost 4 bases and the J gene lost 5 bases, with 8 bases spanning the gap. The V gene's germline CDR1 is SGHTA and CDR2 FQGNSA. The CDR3 totals 12 residues. The CDR3 region is CASSYRAETQYF. CDR3 DNA sequence: TGTGCCAGCAGCTACAGAGCCGAGACCCAGTACTTC.

The rearrangement joins TRBV27 to TRBJ1-3; TRBD1 is a possible D gene (5 bases). Germline V CDR1 and CDR2: MNHEY, SMNVEV (reference sequence). The CDR3 runs to 17 residues. The ends were cut back, 2 bases at V and 4 bases at J, with 18 bases in the middle. The CDR3 coding sequence is TGTGCCAGCAGTTTAGGTCAGGGTCCCTCGGGCGGAAACACCATATATTTT. Protein: CASSLGQGPSGGNTIYF.

V and J are TRBV4-1 and TRBJ1-2; D ambiguous. This CDR3 comprises 14 residues. The ends were cut back, 0 bases at V and 1 base at J, with 6 bases in the middle. CDR1 and CDR2 from the germline V gene are MGHRA and YSYEKL. CDR3 residues: CASSQDQRNYGYTF. In DNA form, the CDR3 reads TGCGCCAGCAGCCAAGACCAGCGTAACTATGGCTACACCTTC.

The chain is built from TRBV12-5 and TRBJ1-1; D is unresolved. Trimming pared 6 bases from V and 8 bases from J, leaving 10 bases between. Germline values: CDR1 LGHNT, CDR2 FRNRAP. This CDR3 contains 11 residues. CDR3 sequence: CASGQTLEAFF. CDR3 DNA: TGTGCTAGTGGCCAAACCCTAGAAGCTTTCTTT.

The chain employs TRBV6-1 and TRBJ2-7; unclear D gene. The germline V gene has CDR1 MNHNS and CDR2 SASEGT. The ends were cut back, 5 bases at V and 7 bases at J, with 9 bases in the middle. The CDR3 spans 11 residues. CDR3 nucleotides: TGTGCCAGCAGTAATAGCCCAGAGCAGTACTTC. Its translation: CASSNSPEQYF.

A single count supports this clone. The V gene is TRBV7-9, the J gene TRBJ1-1; 9 nucleotides match TRBD1. With V trimmed by 4 bases and J by 4 bases, 10 bases remained unmatched. The CDR3 covers 16 residues. In germline, CDR1 is SEHNR, CDR2 FQNEAQ (reference sequence). CDR3 nucleotides: TGTGCCAGCAGCTCCGGGAGGGGGACAGGGTTCACTGAAGCTTTCTTT. Translation gives CASSSGRGTGFTEAFF.

The chain uses TRBV7-3 and TRBJ2-1; tentative D call: TRBD2 (5 bases). The V gene's germline CDR1 is SGHTA and CDR2 FQGTGA. Trimming shortened V by 1 base and J by 5 bases, and 12 bases separated the two germline ends. This CDR3 spans 15 amino acids. The CDR3 sequence is CASSLNVGAHNEQFF. The DNA of the CDR3 is TGTGCCAGCAGCTTAAATGTGGGAGCTCACAATGAGCAGTTCTTC.

The gene calls are TRBV5-1 and TRBJ2-1; 9 positions match TRBD1. V lost 4 bases and J lost 12; bases outside the gene matches: 20. The CDR3 covers 17 residues. Germline assignment: CDR1 SGHRS and CDR2 YFSETQ. The CDR3 spells CASSHRAGTGMLFRQFF. CDR3 DNA: TGCGCCAGCAGCCATAGGGCGGGGACAGGGATGCTATTTCGGCAGTTCTTC.

A single count supports this clone. This sequence joins TRBV19 and TRBJ2-7, with 9 bases that match TRBD1. The CDR3 is made up of 15 amino acids. CDR1 and CDR2 from the germline V gene are LNHDA and SQIVND (reference sequence). The trim removed 5 bases at V and 4 bases at J, leaving 9 bases unmatched. CDR3 residues: CASSDTGGAGYEQYF. The DNA of the CDR3 is TGTGCCAGTAGTGACACAGGGGGCGCGGGGTACGAGCAGTACTTC.

The rearrangement uses TRBV19 and TRBJ1-1; TRBD1 agrees at 10 bases. CDR3 size: 14 residues. Germline V gives CDR1 LNHDA, CDR2 SQIVND (reference sequence). Germline trimming cut 7 bases from V and 6 bases from J; bases unmatched to any gene: 8. CDR3 in DNA: TGTGCCAGTACCACCGGGACAGGGGCATCTGAAGCTTTCTTT. This encodes CASTTGTGASEAFF.

The chain uses TRBV7-8 and TRBJ1-6; TRBD1 agrees at 8 bases. Germline CDR1 and CDR2: SGHVS and FQNEAQ. The junction had 15 bases not matched to a gene; V was cut back by 4 bases and J by 1 base. The CDR3 sequence is 20 residues long. The CDR3 sequence is CASSSRKPDRASSYNSPLHF. CDR3 in DNA: TGTGCCAGCAGCTCGCGCAAACCGGACAGGGCCAGTTCCTATAATTCACCCCTCCACTTT.

The count of this clone is one. The gene calls are TRBV6-4 and TRBJ1-2; 7 bases map to TRBD1. Losses at the gene ends were 4 bases for V and 4 bases for J; bases not matched to a gene: 9. Per the germline V gene, CDR1 is MRHNA and CDR2 is SNTAGT. CDR3 length equals 15 residues. DNA of the CDR3: TGTGCCAGCAGTGGGCACAGGGGAATTGGCTATGGCTACACCTTC. Protein sequence: CASSGHRGIGYGYTF.

The gene calls are TRBV2 and TRBJ1-2, with a weak D call TRBD1 (6 bases). Germline CDR1 is SNHLY and CDR2 is FYNNEI. The CDR3 spans 13 residues. V lost 8 bases and J 6 bases, leaving 16 bases between the germline ends. CDR3 region: CASPTGTRDGYTF. The DNA for the CDR3 is TGTGCCAGCCCGACAGGTACAAGAGATGGCTACACCTTC.

The V and J genes are TRBV18 and TRBJ1-2; 9 nucleotides agree with TRBD1. J lost 4 bases, V lost 4 bases, and 4 bases had no gene match. The CDR3 covers 14 residues. CDR1 KGHSH and CDR2 LQKENI come from the germline V gene. The CDR3 loop is CASSRDRVSYGYTF. The CDR3 DNA is TGTGCCAGCTCACGGGACAGGGTTTCCTATGGCTACACCTTC.

The chain has TRBV7-2 and TRBJ1-2; D may be TRBD1 (6 bases). The CDR3 runs 16 residues. V was cut by 5 bases and J by 5 bases, with 21 bases left in between. Germline CDR1 SGHTA, CDR2 FQGNSA. CDR3 nucleotide sequence: TGTGCCAGCAGCCCCGGACAGCCGAGAGGGGATTATGGCTACACCTTC. It encodes CASSPGQPRGDYGYTF. The full variable domain, its missing parts supplied by reference TRBV7-2 and TRBJ1-2, is GAGVSQSPSNKVTEKGKDVELRCDPISGHTALYWYRQSLGQGLEFLIYFQGNSAPDKSGLPSDRFSAERTGGSVSTLTIQRTQQEDSAVYLCASSPGQPRGDYGYTFGSGTRLTVV.

This clone has a single count. The V gene is TRBV7-3, the J gene TRBJ1-1; perhaps TRBD1 as D (5 bases). V dropped 5 bases and J dropped 0 bases, with 13 bases sitting between them. CDR1 is SGHTA and CDR2 is FQGTGA in the germline V gene. The CDR3 extends over 15 amino acids. This chain's CDR3 is CASSLQGSMNTEAFF. The DNA for the CDR3 is TGTGCCAGCAGCCTCCAGGGTTCTATGAACACTGAAGCTTTCTTT.